This entry features one T cell receptor (beta chain) sequence. The antigen is not known. The sample originates from a study of graft-versus-host responses after intestinal transplantation. On the study more broadly: After anti-thymocyte globulin induction, recipients took tacrolimus and steroids for approximately 3 years.

The CDR3 runs 15 residues. Unmatched junction bases numbered 8, after V lost 0 bases and J lost 9 bases. Germline loops: CDR1 SGHTA, CDR2 FQGTGA. General study results and limits: Detected in recipient marrow were GvH clones, some of which were first observed in ileum or blood. Maximum circulating GvH clone levels tracked with early post-transplant HvG decreases. Allograft graft-versus-host to host-versus-graft clonal ratios ran high in patients with graft-donor T cell macrochimerism.

The protocol was immunoSEQ multiplex PCR, while the TCRdb copy is restricted to in-frame clones and leaves out a portion. Here the sample spans some 15,000 clones, around nine tenths being singletons. The TCR sequence derives from a human patient who received an intestinal transplant, so some T cells may come from the graft donor. The chain employs TRBV7-3 and TRBJ2-1; 7 positions agree with TRBD1. The specimen comprised PBMCs, sampled 110 days after intestinal transplant. In DNA, the CDR3 is TGTGCCAGCAGCTTAACTAACGGGACAGTGGGTGAGCAGTTCTTC. It is translated as CASSLTNGTVGEQFF.